One and the same sample provided the 28 T cell receptor beta chains below, sequenced in a study of intratumoral heterogeneity in liver cancer. The assay was immunoSEQ multiplex PCR, and TCRdb's table has in-frame clones only and misses some. The sample includes 6,600 or so clones, about 50% of them seen just once. The hepatocellular carcinoma nodule was sampled at distinct, geographically separated regions. The sequencing used tumor tissue, collected before any cancer treatment. These receptors came from an older man with hepatocellular carcinoma.

The chain recombines TRBV7-3 with TRBJ1-2, with D hard to call. The CDR3 loop spans 16 amino acids. Trimming took 5 bases from V and 2 from J, leaving 18 bases between them. Germline lookup yields CDR1 SGHTA and CDR2 FQGTGA. CDR3 amino acids: CASSPQFVAENYGYTF. The CDR3 DNA sequence: TGTGCCAGCAGCCCCCAGTTCGTGGCAGAAAACTATGGCTACACCTTC.

This sequence joins TRBV5-1 and TRBJ2-1; 7 positions match TRBD2. The V and J ends lost 4 bases and 6 bases, in that order; junction bases with no gene match: 4. This CDR3 contains 13 residues. CDR1 SGHRS and CDR2 YFSETQ come from the germline V gene. CDR3 in DNA: TGCGCCAGCAGCCTGACTAGCCCCAATGAGCAGTTCTTC. Its translation is CASSLTSPNEQFF.

V usage is TRBV5-4 and J usage is TRBJ2-3; D is unclear. The ends were cut back, 6 bases at V and 1 base at J, with 15 bases in the middle. This CDR3 is 15 amino acids long. Per the germline V gene, CDR1 is SGHNT and CDR2 is YYREEE (reference sequence). Written as DNA, the CDR3 is TGTGCCAGCACCGACCGGATATCGGGCACAGATACGCAGTATTTT. Its translation is CASTDRISGTDTQYF. The entire variable domain, with the rest obtained from reference TRBV5-4 and TRBJ2-3, is as follows: ETGVTQSPTHLIKTRGQQVTLRCSSQSGHNTVSWYQQALGQGPQFIFQYYREEENGRGNFPPRFSGLQFPNYSSELNVNALELDDSALYLCASTDRISGTDTQYFGPGTRLTVL.

The chain links TRBV27 to TRBJ2-4; D possibly corresponds to TRBD2 (5 bases). The CDR3 is made up of 16 amino acids. V was cut by 6 bases and J by 0 bases, with 15 bases left in between. Per germline, CDR1 MNHEY and CDR2 SMNVEV (reference sequence). The CDR3 is CASSPWGALAKNIQYF. CDR3 DNA sequence: TGTGCCAGCAGCCCGTGGGGAGCTCTAGCCAAAAACATTCAGTACTTC.

This clone is termed medium-sized. The rearrangement joins TRBV7-9 to TRBJ1-6; D is unclear. In germline, CDR1 is SEHNR, CDR2 FQNEAQ (reference sequence). This CDR3 region has 12 residues. Trimming left V 5 bases short and J 8 bases short, with 7 bases between. The CDR3 nucleotides read TGTGCCAGCAGCCCCAGCGATTCACCCCTCCACTTT. Amino acid sequence: CASSPSDSPLHF.

V and J are TRBV4-2 and TRBJ1-6, with D maybe TRBD1 (5 bases). Between the trimmed V and J ends, which lost 2 bases and 8 bases, there was a span of 13 bases. CDR1 and CDR2 from the germline V gene are LGHNA and YNFKEQ. This CDR3 region has 15 residues. The DNA for the CDR3 is TGTGCCAGCAGCCAACGGTGGGGGATGGATTCACCCCTCCACTTT. Its translation: CASSQRWGMDSPLHF.

This clone has only a few counts. Different DNA sequences within this sample yield the same CDR3. The CDR3 bases are TGTGCCGTACGGGGACAGGGGGCGTACGAGCAGTACTTC. Its protein is CAVRGQGAYEQYF. The chain carries TRBV11-1 and TRBJ2-7; 12 bases map to TRBD1. The trim removed 11 bases at V and 4 bases at J, leaving 6 bases unmatched. Germline CDR1 and CDR2: SGHAT and FQDESV (reference sequence). The CDR3 consists of 13 residues. The whole variable domain, remainder taken from reference TRBV11-1 and TRBJ2-7, is EAEVAQSPRYKITEKSQAVAFWCDPISGHATLYWYRQILGQGPELLVQFQDESVVDDSQLPKDRFSAERLKGVDSTLKIQPAELGDSAMYLCAVRGQGAYEQYFGPGTRLTVT.

The genes are TRBV24-1 and TRBJ2-7; either TRBD1 or TRBD2 may fit D (5 bases each). From germline, CDR1 is KGHDR and CDR2 SFDVKD. The CDR3 contains 15 residues. Trimming removed 4 bases from V and 2 bases from J, with 14 bases in between. This CDR3 is CATSEPGPKTYEQYV. CDR3 DNA sequence: TGTGCCACCAGTGAACCGGGACCGAAAACCTACGAGCAGTACGTC.

This clone was detected a few times. One junction end does not reproduce the germline sequence, and a read error may be involved. V is TRBV7-9 and J is TRBJ2-1; D might be TRBD1 or TRBD2, each matching 6 bases. The CDR3 runs to 18 residues. Germline lookup yields CDR1 SEHNR and CDR2 FQNEAQ (reference sequence). The CDR3 coding sequence is TGTGCCAGCAGCTTATACAGAGGGGGTAGGGACTCCTTCAATGAGCAGTTCTTC. Protein: CASSLYRGGRDSFNEQFF.

The chain links TRBV28 to TRBJ1-5, with TRBD1 matching 8 bases. The CDR3 is 14 residues long. V shed 5 bases and J 6 bases; nucleotides not matched to a gene: 6. Germline V CDR1 and CDR2: MDHEN, SYDVKM. The CDR3 protein is CASSPGQALQPQHF. The CDR3 DNA sequence: TGTGCCAGCAGTCCGGGACAGGCCCTTCAGCCCCAGCATTTT.

V usage is TRBV7-9 and J usage is TRBJ1-4, with TRBD1 matching over 7 bases. Germline V gene sequence: CDR1 SEHNR, CDR2 FQNEAQ (reference sequence). V lost 0 bases and J lost 8; bases outside the gene matches: 6. The CDR3 is 15 residues long. The CDR3: CASSLAGRGVEKLFF. Written as DNA, the CDR3 is TGTGCCAGCAGCTTAGCGGGCAGGGGGGTCGAAAAACTGTTTTTT.

V gene TRBV19 combines with J gene TRBJ1-6; D perhaps matches TRBD1 (6 bases). The germline gives CDR1 LNHDA, CDR2 SQIVND (reference sequence). CDR3 length equals 14 residues. With 9 bases removed from V and 9 bases from J, the gap between germline ends came to 18 bases. CDR3 nucleotides: TGTGCCAGCACCCCACAACAGGGCGGTTCACCCCTCCACTTT. Its protein is CASTPQQGGSPLHF.

The gene calls are TRBV5-6 and TRBJ2-7, with 9 nucleotides matching TRBD2. The CDR3 is 15 residues long. Unmatched junction bases numbered 6, after V lost 3 bases and J lost 2 bases. Per germline, CDR1 SGHDT and CDR2 YYEEEE. The CDR3, as DNA: TGTGCCAGCAGCTCCAAGCGGGGGGCCCCCTACGAGCAGTACTTC. Translating gives CASSSKRGAPYEQYF.

The V call is TRBV20-1, the J call TRBJ1-1; 10 bases are a match to TRBD1. V was pared by 3 bases and J by 2 bases, with 12 bases of the junction left unmatched. The CDR3 extends over 17 amino acids. Germline V lookup: CDR1 DFQATT, CDR2 SNEGSKA (reference sequence). The CDR3 DNA follows: TGCAGTGCTAGTGGGGCCCCGACAGGGGGCTTTAACACTGAAGCTTTCTTT. Protein: CSASGAPTGGFNTEAFF.

In its sample, this clone was seen once. This rearrangement joins TRBV12-5 to TRBJ1-1, with unresolved D. V dropped 6 bases and J dropped 11 bases, with 13 bases sitting between them. CDR3 length: 11 residues. From germline, CDR1 is LGHNT and CDR2 FRNRAP. CDR3 sequence: CASGVSTEAFF. CDR3 DNA: TGTGCTAGTGGGGTGTCAACAGAGGCTTTCTTT.

The chain has TRBV7-8 and TRBJ2-7, with 9 positions matching TRBD2. V dropped 5 bases and J dropped 0; count of bases not matched to a gene: 5. Germline values: CDR1 SGHVS, CDR2 FQNEAQ. The CDR3 is 15 residues long. CDR3 in DNA: TGTGCCAGCAGCGGCGGGGGGGCTCCCTCCTACGAGCAGTACTTC. Protein sequence: CASSGGGAPSYEQYF.

By proportion, this clone is medium-sized. The chain links TRBV5-5 to TRBJ2-7; D may match TRBD1 or TRBD2 (5 bases each). The CDR3 consists of 15 residues. Germline-derived CDR1 and CDR2 are SGHKS and YYEKEE (reference sequence). V lost 2 bases and J 2 bases, leaving 14 bases between the germline ends. The CDR3 region has the DNA TGTGCCAGCAGCTTAGGGGACGGGGTAACCTACGAGCAGTACGTC. Protein product: CASSLGDGVTYEQYV.

The V call is TRBV4-2, the J call TRBJ1-2; the match to TRBD1 covers 7 bases. The germline gives CDR1 LGHNA, CDR2 YNFKEQ. The CDR3 runs 14 residues. Germline trimming cut 4 bases from V and 8 bases from J; bases unmatched to any gene: 10. CDR3 coding DNA: TGTGCCAGCAGCCCCTCCGAGGGGGCGCGAGGCTACACCTTC. Amino acid sequence: CASSPSEGARGYTF.

The gene calls are TRBV14 and TRBJ1-5; D remains ambiguous. This CDR3 is 13 amino acids long. V was shortened by 1 base and J by 7 bases, with 8 bases between the two germline ends. The germline CDR1 and CDR2 sequences are SGHDN and FVKESK. The CDR3 region has the DNA TGTGCCAGCAGCCAAGTCCATGGGCAGCCCCAGCATTTT. This gives the protein CASSQVHGQPQHF.

By sample fraction, this clone is medium-sized. This chain connects TRBV9 to TRBJ1-6, with 9 bases identical to TRBD1. Germline V CDR1 and CDR2: SGDLS, YYNGEE. The CDR3 loop spans 15 amino acids. The J segment lost 9 bases and the V segment lost 0 bases, leaving 4 bases of the junction unmatched. CDR3: CASSVGQGGGSPLHF. The CDR3, as DNA: TGTGCCAGCAGCGTAGGACAGGGGGGAGGTTCACCCCTCCACTTT. Using reference TRBV9 and TRBJ1-6 for the parts outside the CDR3, the full variable domain is DSGVTQTPKHLITATGQRVTLRCSPRSGDLSVYWYQQSLDQGLQFLIQYYNGEERAKGNILERFSAQQFPDLHSELNLSSLELGDSALYFCASSVGQGGGSPLHFGNGTRLTVT.

This chain uses TRBV7-8 with TRBJ1-2; tentative D call: TRBD1 (6 bases). The CDR3 has 14 amino acids. V lost 5 bases, J lost 4 bases, and 14 bases lay in between. CDR1 and CDR2 (germline): SGHVS, FQNEAQ. The CDR3, as DNA: TGTGCCAGCAGCCCCGCACAGGGCTCCTATGGCTACACCTTC. Translated, it gives CASSPAQGSYGYTF.

The chain links TRBV24-1 to TRBJ2-3, with 9 positions matching TRBD2. The CDR3 totals 15 residues. Per germline, CDR1 KGHDR and CDR2 SFDVKD. Losses at the gene ends were 4 bases for V and 1 base for J; bases not matched to a gene: 2. The CDR3, as DNA: TGTGCCACCAGTGACATAGCGGGGGGCACAGATACGCAGTATTTT. Translation: CATSDIAGGTDTQYF.

J is TRBJ2-1 and V is TRBV5-1, with 7 bases that match TRBD2. Germline values: CDR1 SGHRS, CDR2 YFSETQ. CDR3 length: 14 amino acids. Trimming cost V 1 base and J 5 bases; bases outside gene matches: 3. The CDR3: CASSLPSGDNEQFF. CDR3 DNA sequence: TGCGCCAGCAGCTTGCCCAGCGGGGACAATGAGCAGTTCTTC.

The chain links TRBV14 to TRBJ2-4, with D uncertain. Germline CDR1 is SGHDN and CDR2 is FVKESK. The germline V and J ends were trimmed by 1 base and 3 bases, with 7 bases remaining between them. The length of the CDR3 is 14 residues. Here the CDR3 DNA reads TGTGCCAGCAGCCAAGGCCCGGTCAAAAACATTCAGTACTTC. Translating gives CASSQGPVKNIQYF.

The CDR3 region is CASSLEGPTRGEQFF. As DNA, the CDR3 is TGTGCCAGCAGCTTGGAGGGGCCTACGAGAGGTGAGCAGTTCTTC. This chain joins TRBV5-8 and TRBJ2-1, with D possibly TRBD1 on 5 matching bases. Germline V gene lookup returns CDR1 SGHTS and CDR2 YDEGEE. Trimming pared 0 bases from V and 9 bases from J, leaving 16 bases between. The CDR3 contains 15 residues. The entire variable domain, with the rest obtained from reference TRBV5-8 and TRBJ2-1, is as follows: EAGVTQSPTHLIKTRGQQATLRCSPISGHTSVYWYQQALGLGLQFLLWYDEGEERNRGNFPPRFSGRQFPNYSSELNVNALELEDSALYLCASSLEGPTRGEQFFGPGTRLTVL.

J is TRBJ2-2 and V is TRBV9; 7 bases map to TRBD1. Germline V gene lookup returns CDR1 SGDLS and CDR2 YYNGEE. This CDR3 is built from 14 residues. V was clipped by 1 base and J by 4 bases; unmatched bases: 1. The CDR3 sequence: CASSVSGGTGELFF. The CDR3 DNA reads TGTGCCAGCAGCGTATCAGGGGGCACCGGGGAGCTGTTTTTT.

This clone was seen just once. This sequence joins TRBV7-2 and TRBJ1-2; unclear D gene. Germline V lookup: CDR1 SGHTA, CDR2 FQGNSA. The CDR3 loop spans 14 amino acids. V lost 4 bases to trimming and J lost 4 bases, with 13 bases between them. Here the CDR3 reads CASSSRTSTYGYTF. The CDR3 region has the DNA TGTGCCAGCAGCTCCCGGACTTCTACCTATGGCTACACCTTC.

This clone is labeled medium-sized. This chain joins TRBV9 and TRBJ2-2; 9 bases line up with TRBD1. V lost 3 bases, J lost 0 bases, and 9 bases stayed unmatched. This CDR3 has 18 residues. Germline CDR1 reads SGDLS; CDR2 reads YYNGEE. The CDR3: CASSAGDRGMPNTGELFF. The CDR3 DNA follows: TGTGCCAGCAGCGCGGGCGACAGGGGGATGCCGAACACCGGGGAGCTGTTTTTT.